This is a list of T cell receptor beta chains from one sample in a study of T cells in Graves' hyperthyroidism and ophthalmopathy. TCRdb reprocessed the multiplex PCR reads with MiXCR, giving one entry per CDR3 protein. The table lists more than 350,000 distinct CDR3 sequences, around 15% of them singletons, with about 21% in the top ten. Sequencing used blood. The origin of the receptors is a woman aged 60-75 years with Graves' ophthalmopathy. CDR3s include the opening cysteine and the closing phenylalanine or tryptophan. Fields, in order: J gene, clone size, V gene, D gene, CDR3 DNA, CDR3 protein. D genes are given only for firm matches. A row's size may be missing; if present it is once, few, many or a size class.

>TRBJ2-5|many|TRBV4-1|-
TGCGCCAGCAGCCGATGGGGTAGCGGTTTTGGTGAGACCCAGTACTTC
CASSRWGSGFGETQYF
>TRBJ2-7|-|TRBV20-1|TRBD2
TGCAGTGCTAGAGGGACTAGCGGGGGCCCCGACGAGCAGTACTTC
CSARGTSGGPDEQYF
>TRBJ1-5|-|TRBV5-6|-
TGTGCCAGCAGCTCGTCTCGGGGCCGACATCAGCCCCAGCATTTT
CASSSSRGRHQPQHF
>TRBJ2-2|many|TRBV5-1|-
TGCGCCAGCAGCCCTCGGGTTGCGAACACCGGGGAGCTGTTTTTT
CASSPRVANTGELFF
>TRBJ2-5|once|TRBV18|-
TGTGCCAGCTCACCGCAGGGGCGAGGGACCCAGTACTTC
CASSPQGRGTQYF
>TRBJ2-7|few|TRBV6-1|-
TGTGCCAGGATGGGGGAGCAGTACTTC
CARMGEQYF
>TRBJ2-4|-|TRBV20-1|TRBD2
TGCAGTGCGCCTACTAGCGGGGGGAGAAGCGGGGCCAAAAACATTCAGTACTTC
CSAPTSGGRSGAKNIQYF
>TRBJ2-5|-|TRBV5-6|-
TGTGCCAGCAGCTTGACGCCGACAGTGGCGCAAGAGACCCAGTACTTC
CASSLTPTVAQETQYF
>TRBJ2-1|-|TRBV11-2|-
TGTGCCAGCAGCTTAGATAAGTACCACAGTGAGCAGTTCTTC
CASSLDKYHSEQFF
>TRBJ2-7|many|TRBV20-1|-
TGCAGTGCTAGAGATGGATCGTGGTTACCCTACGAGCAGTACTTC
CSARDGSWLPYEQYF
>TRBJ2-1|-|TRBV10-2|TRBD2
TGCGCCAGCAGGCTTAGCGGGAGCTCCTACAATGAGCAGTTCTTC
CASRLSGSSYNEQFF
>TRBJ2-2|many|TRBV11-1|-
TGTGCCAGCGTTTCGGGGAGGTCAGGGACCGGGGAGCTGTTTTTT
CASVSGRSGTGELFF
>TRBJ2-3|many|TRBV5-1|TRBD2
TGCGCCAGCAGCCGGGACGGCGGGAGCCCAGATACGCAGTATTTT
CASSRDGGSPDTQYF
>TRBJ2-3|few|TRBV20-1|TRBD2
TGCAGTGCTAGAGCGGCTAGCGGGAGTCCAGATACGCAGTATTTT
CSARAASGSPDTQYF
>TRBJ2-7|-|TRBV20-1|-
TGCAGTGCTTCGGACTCTTCAACCTACGAGCAGTACTTC
CSASDSSTYEQYF
>TRBJ2-7|many|TRBV4-1|-
TGCGCCAGCAGCCAGGTCGGGGCGTCCTACGAGCAGTACTTC
CASSQVGASYEQYF
>TRBJ1-1|many|TRBV7-3|TRBD1
TGTGCCAGCAGCTTACAGGGGGCGGAAACTGAAGCTTTCTTT
CASSLQGAETEAFF
>TRBJ2-7|many|TRBV5-8|-
TGTGCCAGCGAAGATGGGAGAGTCTCGGAGCAGTACTTC
CASEDGRVSEQYF
>TRBJ2-7|-|TRBV20-1|TRBD1
TGCAGTGCTAGTGACAGGGACCACGAGCAGTACTTC
CSASDRDHEQYF
>TRBJ2-1|-|TRBV27|TRBD2
TGTGCCAGCAGCCTAAGGGCACTAGCGGGAGATTACAATGAGCAGTTCTTC
CASSLRALAGDYNEQFF
>TRBJ2-7|once|TRBV9|TRBD1
TGTGCCAGCAGCGCTACCGGGACAGGGTGGCACGAGCAGTACTTC
CASSATGTGWHEQYF
>TRBJ1-3|few|TRBV30|TRBD1
TGTGCCTGGAGTAACTCCGGGACAGGGGCCTTTTCTGGAAACACCATATATTTT
CAWSNSGTGAFSGNTIYF
>TRBJ2-2|many|TRBV2|-
TGTGCCAGCAGGAGGACTGATACCGGGGAGCTGTTTTTT
CASRRTDTGELFF
>TRBJ2-2|many|TRBV20-1|TRBD2
TGCAGTGCTAGAGAGAGCGGGAGGTGGACCGGGGAGCTGTTTTTT
CSARESGRWTGELFF
>TRBJ2-5|-|TRBV7-8|-
TGTGCCAGCCGAGGGGGGACAGAGAGCGAGACCCAGTACTTC
CASRGGTESETQYF
>TRBJ2-3|many|TRBV12-3/TRBV12-4|TRBD2
TGTGCCAGCAGGGTAGCGGGAGCGACAGATACGCAGTATTTT
CASRVAGATDTQYF
>TRBJ2-7|many|TRBV12-5|TRBD1
TGTGCTAGTGGTTTGACAGGGGGCCCCTACGAGCAGTACTTC
CASGLTGGPYEQYF
>TRBJ1-5|few|TRBV6-1|TRBD1
TGTGCCAGCAGCAGGGACAGGGTTCAGCCCCAGCATTTT
CASSRDRVQPQHF
>TRBJ2-7|-|TRBV19|-
TGTGCCAGTAGTTCCCCTCTAACGTACGAGCAGTACTTC
CASSSPLTYEQYF
>TRBJ1-6|-|TRBV6-1|TRBD1
TGTGCCAGCAGTCGTCAGACAGGGAATAATTCACCCCTCCACTTT
CASSRQTGNNSPLHF
>TRBJ2-5|many|TRBV11-2|-
TGTGCCAGCAGCTTAGTTCTCAGGGAGACCCAGTACTTC
CASSLVLRETQYF
>TRBJ2-7|-|TRBV6-1|-
TGTGCCAGCAGCGGACTGAAGGTCCGAAGCTCCTACGAGCAGTACTTC
CASSGLKVRSSYEQYF
>TRBJ2-1|many|TRBV7-3|-
TGTGCCAGCAGCTTAAATTCGGTAAGCTCCTACAATGAGCAGTTCTTC
CASSLNSVSSYNEQFF